The source of this T cell receptor beta chain is a study of blood T cell repertoires in COVID-19 (dated by TCRdb to the early 2020s). Turning to the overall study: Samples from collaborators originated in the United States, Italy and Spain and spanned both the acute and convalescent phases of COVID-19. The dataset comprised deeply sampled blood TCRbeta repertoires from subjects exposed to, actively infected with, or recovered from COVID-19. The samples were drawn from two sources: the first 160 participants of the ongoing ImmuneRACE study, and fewer than 1,500 subjects contributed by 6 global collaborators. Nearly every sample came with metadata listing a de-identified subject ID, COVID-19 status, age in years and sex. A freely available public database, intended as a resource for researchers studying the immune response to SARS-CoV-2, is where the repertoires were released. The material from the prospective study consisted of cDNA or gDNA derived from T cells, B-cell-depleted T cells, or PBMCs. Where available, HLA class I and class II types were obtained from metadata supplied by the sample provider rather than from assay-based typing.

Worth noting for this clone: Its antigen remains undetermined. Per-nucleotide qualities are absent, and no much larger clonotype sits a single base away.

Whole blood was collected in K2EDTA tubes by collaborating institutions according to the institutions' own protocols. For TCRbeta analysis, collaborator samples were shipped as frozen whole blood, as isolated PBMCs, or as DNA extracted from either sample type. The immunoSEQ Assay, a bias-controlled multiplex PCR, was used to amplify TCRbeta CDR3 regions from genomic DNA. In the source study's methods: Nucleated cell counts per sample were estimated from amplification of reference gene primers within the assay. Sequence reads were collapsed and filtered to measure the absolute abundance of every unique TCRbeta CDR3 rearrangement. Productive Simpson clonality was computed per sample as the square root of Simpson's diversity index over productive rearrangements. The immuneACCESS repertoire file appears here via TCRdb, limited to in-frame rearrangements. These files lack a portion of the clones; in checked studies, under half of the deficit traces to unresolved V genes, and the cause of the others is not known. The V and J calls and clone size were taken over from that table, and D and trimming were inferred from the DNA. Counted in this sample were 100,000 to 150,000 clones; roughly 86% of them appeared once. The ten largest make up approximately 3.3% of the sample.

Study-wide findings and limitations: The amount of clinical and demographic metadata varied by source and participant and was provided uncurated.

Sequenced input: peripheral blood. The receptor was derived from a woman aged 60-75 years with acute or convalescent COVID-19.

The DNA is TGCAGTGCTTCATACAATGAGCAGTTCTTC. It translates as CSASYNEQFF. Recombination linked TRBV20-1 to TRBJ2-1; the D gene is unclear. Cut back by 5 bases and 4 bases, the V and J ends lie 3 bases apart. The CDR3 starts with the cysteine, ends with the phenylalanine, and has 10 residues. Only the CDR3 DNA is retained, 30 bases long and in frame from the first base. The germline V gene (reference sequence) gives CDR1 as DFQATT and CDR2 as SNEGSKA.